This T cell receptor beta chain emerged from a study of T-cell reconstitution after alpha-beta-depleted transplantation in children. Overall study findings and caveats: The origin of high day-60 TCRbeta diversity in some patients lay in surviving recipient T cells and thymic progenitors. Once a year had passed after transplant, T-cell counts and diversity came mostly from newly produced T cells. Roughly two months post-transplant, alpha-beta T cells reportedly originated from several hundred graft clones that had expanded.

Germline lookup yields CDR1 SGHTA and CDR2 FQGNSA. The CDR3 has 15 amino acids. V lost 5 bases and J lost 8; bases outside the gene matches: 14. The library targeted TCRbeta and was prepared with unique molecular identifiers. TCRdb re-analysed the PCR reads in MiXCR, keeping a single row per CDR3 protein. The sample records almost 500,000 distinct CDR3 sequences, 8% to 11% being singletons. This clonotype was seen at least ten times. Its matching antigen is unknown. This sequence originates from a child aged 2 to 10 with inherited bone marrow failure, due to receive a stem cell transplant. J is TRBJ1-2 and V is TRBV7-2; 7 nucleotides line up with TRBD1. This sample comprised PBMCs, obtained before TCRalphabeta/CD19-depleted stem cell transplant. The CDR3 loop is CASSLDSRQGSGYTF. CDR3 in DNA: TGTGCCAGCAGCCTAGACTCTCGACAGGGTTCCGGCTACACCTTC.